The source of this T cell receptor (beta chain) is a study of early T cells in non-severe SARS-CoV-2 infection. Across the whole study: Unpaired chains resulted from sequencing bulk RNA of unsorted whole blood.

Trimming stripped 5 bases from V and 4 bases from J, with 14 bases between. The CDR3 consists of 15 residues. Germline CDR1 is SEHNR and CDR2 is FQNEAQ (reference sequence). Attached unique molecular identifiers marked individual cDNA molecules. TCRdb re-derived calls from the 5' RACE reads in MiXCR, one entry per CDR3 protein. The repertoire has roughly 25,000 distinct CDR3 sequences, 4.3% of them found once; the top ten carry around 16%. Source material: whole blood. This chain links TRBV7-9 with TRBJ1-4; D not resolved. The clonotype was recovered from an adult who was a healthcare worker with PCR-confirmed SARS-CoV-2 infection or an uninfected control (not recorded which). CDR3 nucleotides: TGTGCCAGCAGCCCCCCCTTAGGAGGTAATGAAAAACTGTTTTTT. It specifies CASSPPLGGNEKLFF.